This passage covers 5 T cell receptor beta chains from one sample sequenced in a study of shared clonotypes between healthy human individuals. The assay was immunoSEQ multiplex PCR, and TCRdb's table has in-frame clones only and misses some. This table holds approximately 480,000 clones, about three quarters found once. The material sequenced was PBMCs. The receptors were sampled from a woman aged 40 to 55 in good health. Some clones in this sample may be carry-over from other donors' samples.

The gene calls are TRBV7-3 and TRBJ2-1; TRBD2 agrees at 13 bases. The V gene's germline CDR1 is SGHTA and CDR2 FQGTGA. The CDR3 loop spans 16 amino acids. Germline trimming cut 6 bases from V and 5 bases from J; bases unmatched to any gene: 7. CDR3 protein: CASSLAGTSGNNEQFF. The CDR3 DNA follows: TGTGCCAGCAGTTTAGCCGGGACTAGCGGGAACAATGAGCAGTTCTTC.

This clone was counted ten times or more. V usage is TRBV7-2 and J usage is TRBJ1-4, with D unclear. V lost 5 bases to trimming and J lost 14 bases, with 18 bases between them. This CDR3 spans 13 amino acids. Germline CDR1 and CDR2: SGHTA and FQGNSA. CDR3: CASSGTSAAVLFF. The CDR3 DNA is TGTGCCAGCAGCGGAACGTCTGCGGCAGTGCTGTTTTTT.

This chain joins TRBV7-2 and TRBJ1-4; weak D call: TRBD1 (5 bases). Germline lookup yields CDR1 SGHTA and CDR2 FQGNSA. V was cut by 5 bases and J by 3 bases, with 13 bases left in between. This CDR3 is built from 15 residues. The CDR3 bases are TGTGCCAGCAGCCAAAACGGGGGGTCTAATGAAAAACTGTTTTTT. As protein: CASSQNGGSNEKLFF.

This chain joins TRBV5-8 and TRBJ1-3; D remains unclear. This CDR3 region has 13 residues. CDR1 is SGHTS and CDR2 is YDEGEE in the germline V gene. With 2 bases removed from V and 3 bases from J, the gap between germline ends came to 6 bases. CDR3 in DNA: TGTGCCAGCAGCTTCTTGGGTGGAAACACCATATATTTT. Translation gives CASSFLGGNTIYF.

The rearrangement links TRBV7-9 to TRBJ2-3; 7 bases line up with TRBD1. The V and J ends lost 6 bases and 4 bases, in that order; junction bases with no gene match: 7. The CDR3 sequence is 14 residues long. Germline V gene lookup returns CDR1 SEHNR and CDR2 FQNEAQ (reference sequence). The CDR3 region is CASSSGTGADTQYF. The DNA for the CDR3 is TGTGCCAGCAGTTCCGGAACAGGGGCAGATACGCAGTATTTT.